This TCR beta chain was profiled in a study of blood T cell repertoires in COVID-19. Background on the study: T cells, B-cell-depleted T cells, or PBMCs supplied cDNA or gDNA.

The length of the CDR3 is 15 residues. The V and J ends lost 3 bases and 1 base respectively, with 12 bases between them. Looked up from germline, CDR1 is KGHSH and CDR2 is LQKENI. In the source study's methods: Nucleated cell number was recorded as an estimate derived from reference gene primer amplification. This table comes from immunoSEQ multiplex PCR, and its TCRdb copy is limited to in-frame clones, with some not included. V, J and clone size are taken as reported in that table, and D and trimming were inferred from the DNA itself. This sample has about 67,000 clones, with around nine tenths found just once.

This sequence originates from a woman aged 60 to 75 with acute or convalescent COVID-19. Source material: peripheral blood. The rearrangement links TRBV18 to TRBJ2-5, with a weak D call TRBD2 (5 bases). The DNA of the CDR3 is TGTGCCAGCTCACCTCGCGGGCCGCCCCAAGAGACCCAGTACTTC. It specifies CASSPRGPPQETQYF.